The 8 T cell receptor beta chains below come from one sample, sequenced in a study of T cells in Graves' hyperthyroidism and ophthalmopathy. The investigators amplified TCR beta CDR3 regions from RNA transcripts. HTBI primers were employed in a first-round RT-PCR of the TCR CDR3. TCRdb redid the calling of the multiplex PCR reads with MiXCR, one entry per CDR3 protein. There are around 440,000 distinct CDR3 sequences in the sample; approximately 14% occur only once, and over 7.5% lies in the top ten. The sequencing input was blood. The receptors shown here come from a woman aged 18-29 years with Graves' hyperthyroidism.

This chain joins TRBV2 and TRBJ2-2; D not resolved. Germline CDR1 reads SNHLY; CDR2 reads FYNNEI. This CDR3 has 13 amino acids. V lost 6 bases and J lost 6, with 11 bases in between. In DNA, the CDR3 is TGTGCCAGCAGAGGCAGTGGTTCCGGGGAGCTGTTTTTT. As protein: CASRGSGSGELFF. The full variable domain, completed using reference TRBV2 and TRBJ2-2, is EPEVTQTPSHQVTQMGQEVILRCVPISNHLYFYWYRQILGQKVEFLVSFYNNEISEKSEIFDDQFSVERPDGSNFTLKIRSTKLEDSAMYFCASRGSGSGELFFGEGSRLTVL.

This clonotype was seen a handful of times. This chain joins TRBV18 and TRBJ2-5; 7 nucleotides line up with TRBD2. Unmatched junction bases numbered 13, after V lost 4 bases and J lost 5 bases. From germline, CDR1 is KGHSH and CDR2 LQKENI. CDR3 length: 16 amino acids. The CDR3 reads CASSRPGRGGRETQYF. The CDR3 nucleotides are TGTGCCAGCTCACGACCGGGGAGGGGAGGTCGTGAGACCCAGTACTTC.

This clonotype has a handful of counts. The genes are TRBV12-3 or TRBV12-4 and TRBJ1-4, with 8 bases matching TRBD1. This CDR3 is 16 amino acids long. The V segment lost 0 bases and the J segment 8 bases; nucleotides outside the gene matches: 8. CDR3 DNA: TGTGCCAGCAGTTTAGCCCTGGCAGGGGGCTGGGAAAAACTGTTTTTT. Its protein product is CASSLALAGGWEKLFF.

To note about this clonotype: The junction shows a germline mismatch at one end, possibly a read error. CDR3 loop: CASSPGSERYF. Here the CDR3 DNA reads TGTGCCAGCAGCCCCGGGAGCGAGCGGTACTTC. J is TRBJ2-7 and V is TRBV27; possible D gene TRBD2, 6 bases. The germline gives CDR1 MNHEY, CDR2 SMNVEV (reference sequence). The CDR3 consists of 11 residues.

This clonotype was seen many times. The V and J genes are TRBV7-6 and TRBJ2-7, with 7 bases aligning to TRBD1. V was pared by 1 base and J by 4 bases, with 10 bases of the junction left unmatched. Per germline, CDR1 SGHVS and CDR2 FNYEAQ. This CDR3 region has 16 residues. The CDR3 loop reads CASSLGAARGRYEQYF. The DNA for the CDR3 is TGTGCCAGCAGCTTAGGCGCGGCAAGGGGGCGATACGAGCAGTACTTC.

This clonotype was observed many times. The chain carries TRBV7-8 and TRBJ2-1; TRBD1 might be the D (7 bases). This CDR3 is built from 18 residues. Trimming left V 3 bases short and J 3 bases short, with 21 bases between. Germline-derived CDR1 and CDR2 are SGHVS and FQNEAQ. The CDR3 reads CASSFDSDQGGDYNEQFF. In nucleotides, the CDR3 is TGTGCCAGCAGCTTTGACTCCGATCAGGGGGGTGACTACAATGAGCAGTTCTTC.

In this sample, this clonotype turned up many times. This chain connects TRBV5-6 to TRBJ1-2; TRBD1 is a possible D gene (6 bases). Trimming stripped 5 bases from V and 0 bases from J, with 17 bases between. CDR1 is SGHDT, CDR2 YYEEEE, per germline. The CDR3 has 16 residues. The CDR3 loop reads CASRGQRNPSNYGYTF. The CDR3 DNA reads as TGTGCCAGCAGAGGACAGCGAAATCCCTCTAACTATGGCTACACCTTC.

This clonotype occurred many times. This rearrangement joins TRBV27 to TRBJ1-3; 9 nucleotides agree with TRBD1. V lost 4 bases, J lost 4 bases, and 8 bases stayed unmatched. The CDR3 has 16 residues. Germline CDR1 and CDR2: MNHEY and SMNVEV (reference sequence). Here the CDR3 DNA reads TGTGCCAGCAGTTCACAGGGGGCCCCGCGGGGAAACACCATATATTTT. It is translated as CASSSQGAPRGNTIYF.